Listed here are 15 T cell receptor beta chains from one sample, sequenced in a study of T cells after yellow fever vaccination (dated by TCRdb to about 2019). The library came from 5' RACE. The instrument was an Illumina HiSeq 2500. The public reads were quality trimmed at Q25 with fastp and then assembled into clones with MiXCR by TCRdb, keeping productive beta chains. Each CDR3 protein appears once, grouped with its most common genes and DNA. The sample records approximately 300,000 distinct CDR3 sequences, around 6.8% of which are singletons. The ten largest account for 18% of the sample. The treatment or condition label here, explained by the study, means: live attenuated yellow fever vaccine strain. Sequencing used PBMCs, obtained roughly 47 days after the first yellow fever vaccination. The receptors shown here come from a man between 18 and 29 years old who received the YFV17D yellow fever vaccine.

The chain joins TRBV12-3 or TRBV12-4 to TRBJ2-5, with D perhaps matching TRBD1 (6 bases). Trimming left V 8 bases short and J 1 base short, with 11 bases between. The CDR3 is 13 residues long. CDR3 region: CASGYRVQETQYF. DNA of the CDR3: TGTGCCAGCGGGTACAGGGTCCAAGAGACCCAGTACTTC.

This clonotype has more than one count but fewer than ten. The CDR3 loop is CASSGQGNEKLFF. In nucleotides, the CDR3 is TGTGCCAGCAGCGGACAGGGGAATGAAAAACTGTTTTTT. The chain combines TRBV7-2 with TRBJ1-4; 9 bases are shared with TRBD1. The length of the CDR3 is 13 residues. With 5 bases clipped from V and 5 bases from J, the junction kept 0 bases outside the gene matches. In germline, CDR1 is SGHTA, CDR2 FQGNSA.

This sequence joins TRBV19 and TRBJ2-7, with 9 bases lining up with TRBD1. The CDR3 runs 15 residues. CDR1 and CDR2 (germline): LNHDA, SQIVND (reference sequence). J lost 4 bases, V lost 5 bases, and 9 bases had no gene match. DNA of the CDR3: TGTGCCAGTAGTGGGCTGGGGACAGGGATTTACGAGCAGTACTTC. Translating gives CASSGLGTGIYEQYF.

This chain connects TRBV12-3 or TRBV12-4 to TRBJ2-7; D possibly corresponds to TRBD2 (5 bases). V was cut by 1 base and J by 2 bases, with 6 bases left in between. This CDR3 is 13 amino acids long. The CDR3 coding sequence is TGTGCCAGCAGTTTAGTCGGGACCTACGAGCAGTACTTC. It is translated as CASSLVGTYEQYF.

The chain couples TRBV7-2 to TRBJ2-2; the D is unclear. The CDR3 has 14 residues. Deletions cut 5 bases from V and 5 bases from J, with 12 bases between. Germline V CDR1 and CDR2: SGHTA, FQGNSA. In nucleotides, the CDR3 is TGTGCCAGCAGCGGTAGGGTGCGGACCGGGGAGCTGTTTTTT. It specifies CASSGRVRTGELFF. Combining the CDR3 with reference TRBV7-2 and TRBJ2-2 gives the whole variable domain GAGVSQSPSNKVTEKGKDVELRCDPISGHTALYWYRQSLGQGLEFLIYFQGNSAPDKSGLPSDRFSAERTGGSVSTLTIQRTQQEDSAVYLCASSGRVRTGELFFGEGSRLTVL.

V usage is TRBV20-1 and J usage is TRBJ1-2; tentative D call: TRBD1 (6 bases). Trimming removed 2 bases from V and 4 bases from J, with 11 bases in between. This CDR3 is built from 13 residues. Germline CDR1 reads DFQATT; CDR2 reads SNEGSKA (reference sequence). CDR3 nucleotide sequence: TGCAGTGCTAGAACGGGGGCGGGCTATGGCTACACCTTC. Its translation is CSARTGAGYGYTF.

The chain is built from TRBV21-1 and TRBJ1-4; the DNA was not used to check the table's D call, TRBD1. TRBV21-1 is tagged as a pseudogene. This CDR3 spans 17 amino acids. This CDR3 is CASSKNYRDSRREKLFF. Here the CDR3 DNA reads TGTGCCAGCAGCAAAAACTATCGGGACAGTCGACGCGAAAAACTGTTTTTT.

This chain joins TRBV4-3 and TRBJ1-6; D gene unclear. Between the trimmed V and J ends, which lost 0 bases and 16 bases, there was a span of 13 bases. This CDR3 has 13 residues. Per the germline V gene, CDR1 is LGHNA and CDR2 is YSLEER. The CDR3 here is CASSQDLYRELHF. The CDR3 DNA sequence: TGCGCCAGCAGCCAAGATTTGTACCGGGAGCTCCACTTT.

The rearrangement links TRBV4-2 to TRBJ2-6; the D gene is possibly TRBD1 (6 bases). Germline V gives CDR1 LGHNA, CDR2 YNFKEQ. This CDR3 is 19 amino acids long. V lost 4 bases and J lost 2, with 21 bases in between. In DNA, the CDR3 is TGTGCCAGCAGCCTGACAGGACTTTGGAAAGAAACTGGGGCCAACGTCCTGACTTTC. Translated: CASSLTGLWKETGANVLTF.

The CDR3 is CASSFRVPSNTGELFF. CDR3 DNA: TGTGCCAGCAGCTTTCGGGTTCCCTCGAACACCGGGGAGCTGTTTTTT. The chain carries TRBV7-3 and TRBJ2-2; the D is unclear. V was cut by 3 bases and J by 0 bases, with 11 bases left in between. The germline CDR1 and CDR2 sequences are SGHTA and FQGTGA. There are 16 residues in the CDR3.

This clonotype was seen many times. The chain has TRBV15 and TRBJ2-5; no reliable D call. The CDR3 contains 13 residues. Between the trimmed V and J ends, which lost 3 bases and 1 base, there was a span of 6 bases. CDR1 is LNHNV and CDR2 is YYDKDF in the germline V gene (reference sequence). The CDR3 sequence is CATSSGVQETQYF. The CDR3 DNA reads TGTGCCACCAGCAGTGGAGTCCAAGAGACCCAGTACTTC.

This clonotype was detected only a few times. The chain uses TRBV4-3 and TRBJ2-1; 7 nucleotides agree with TRBD1. The ends lost 3 bases at V and 3 bases at J; junction bases unmatched: 5. Germline CDR1 reads LGHNA; CDR2 reads YSLEER. The length of the CDR3 is 15 residues. This CDR3 is CASSHPGQNYNEQFF. The CDR3, as DNA: TGCGCCAGCAGCCATCCGGGACAGAACTACAATGAGCAGTTCTTC.

CDR3 in amino acids: CATSRGPNQPQHF. The CDR3 nucleotides read TGTGCCACCAGCAGAGGCCCCAATCAGCCCCAGCATTTT. V and J are TRBV15 and TRBJ1-5; D ambiguous. The V gene lost 1 base and the J gene lost 3 bases, with 4 bases spanning the gap. Germline V gene sequence: CDR1 LNHNV, CDR2 YYDKDF (reference sequence). The CDR3 covers 13 residues.

V gene TRBV6-2 or TRBV6-3 combines with J gene TRBJ2-7; D possibly corresponds to TRBD1 (6 bases). The V end lost 6 bases, the J end lost 4 bases, and 10 bases lay between the germline ends. This CDR3 spans 12 amino acids. The germline V gene has CDR1 MNHEY and CDR2 SVGEGT. The CDR3 DNA follows: TGTGCCAGCAGGGACAGTCGATACGAGCAGTACGTC. Translation: CASRDSRYEQYV.

This clonotype was seen only a few times. This chain links TRBV5-1 with TRBJ2-3, with TRBD1 matching over 9 bases. The CDR3 loop spans 17 amino acids. V was pared by 0 bases and J by 5 bases, with 10 bases of the junction left unmatched. The V gene's germline CDR1 is SGHRS and CDR2 YFSETQ. CDR3 sequence reads: CASSLAGDRVIRDTQYF. For the CDR3, the DNA is TGCGCCAGCAGCTTGGCCGGGGACAGGGTCATCCGAGATACGCAGTATTTT.